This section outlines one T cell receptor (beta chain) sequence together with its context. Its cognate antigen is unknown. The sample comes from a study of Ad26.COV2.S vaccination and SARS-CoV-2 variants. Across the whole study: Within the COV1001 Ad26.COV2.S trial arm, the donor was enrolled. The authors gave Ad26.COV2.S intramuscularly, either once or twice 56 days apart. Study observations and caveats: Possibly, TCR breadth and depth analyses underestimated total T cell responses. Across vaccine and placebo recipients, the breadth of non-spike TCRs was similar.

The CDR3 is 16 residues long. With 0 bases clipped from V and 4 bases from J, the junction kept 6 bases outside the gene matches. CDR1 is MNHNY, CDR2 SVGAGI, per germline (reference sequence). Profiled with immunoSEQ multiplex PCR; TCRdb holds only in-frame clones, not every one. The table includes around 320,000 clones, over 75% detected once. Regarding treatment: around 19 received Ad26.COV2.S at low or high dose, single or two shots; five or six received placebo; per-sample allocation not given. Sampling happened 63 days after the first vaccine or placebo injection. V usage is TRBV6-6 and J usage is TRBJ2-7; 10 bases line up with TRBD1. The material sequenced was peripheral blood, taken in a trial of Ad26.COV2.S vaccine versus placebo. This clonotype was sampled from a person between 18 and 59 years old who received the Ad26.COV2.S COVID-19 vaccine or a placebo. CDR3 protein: CASSYSGQGLWYEQYF. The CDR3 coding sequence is TGTGCCAGCAGTTACTCGGGACAGGGGTTATGGTACGAGCAGTACTTC.